The present TCR beta chain was sequenced within a study of hypomethylating agent response in myelodysplastic syndrome. Sequenced by immunoSEQ multiplex PCR; TCRdb stores in-frame clones only, minus some. The top ten hold 4% of the sample, which has some 9,300 clones, about 83% seen once. V lost 2 bases, J lost 4 bases, and 12 bases stayed unmatched. CDR1 and CDR2 (germline): SGDLS, YYNGEE. The CDR3 has 18 amino acids. This specimen was bone marrow, taken before or after starting hypomethylating agent treatment for myelodysplastic syndrome (not recorded which). This TCR derives from a human donor with myelodysplastic syndrome. The genes are TRBV9 and TRBJ2-3, with TRBD2 matching 11 bases. The CDR3 region has the DNA TGTGCCAGCAGCGTGAGGGCCCTAGCGGGGGGTCTACCAGATACGCAGTATTTT. Translating it yields CASSVRALAGGLPDTQYF.